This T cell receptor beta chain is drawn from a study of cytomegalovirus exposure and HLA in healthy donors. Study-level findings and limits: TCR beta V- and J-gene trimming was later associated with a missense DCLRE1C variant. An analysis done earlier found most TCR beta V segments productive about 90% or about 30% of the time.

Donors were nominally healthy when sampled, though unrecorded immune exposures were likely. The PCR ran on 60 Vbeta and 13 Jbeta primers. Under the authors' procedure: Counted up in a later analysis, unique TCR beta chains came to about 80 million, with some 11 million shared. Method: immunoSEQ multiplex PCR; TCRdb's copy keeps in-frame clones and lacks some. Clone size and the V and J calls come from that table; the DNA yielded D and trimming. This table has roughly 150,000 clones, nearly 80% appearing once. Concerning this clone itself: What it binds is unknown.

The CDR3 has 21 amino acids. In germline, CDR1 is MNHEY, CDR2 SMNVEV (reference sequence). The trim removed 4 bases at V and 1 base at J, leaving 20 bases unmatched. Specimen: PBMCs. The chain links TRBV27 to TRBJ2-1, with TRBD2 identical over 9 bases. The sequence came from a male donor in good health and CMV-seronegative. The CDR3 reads CASSSFRGVAGVRGSYNEQFF. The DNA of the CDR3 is TGTGCCAGCAGTTCATTTCGGGGAGTAGCGGGAGTACGGGGGTCCTACAATGAGCAGTTCTTC.